The 10 T cell receptor beta chains below all came from one sample that was sequenced in a study of blood T cells in healthy people across ages. Using a J-beta primer mix together with a sample-barcoded 5' primer, a second PCR was run for roughly 7 to 11 cycles. One entry per CDR3 protein results from TCRdb running MiXCR on the 5' RACE reads. The table shows around 2 million distinct CDR3 sequences, with roughly two fifths occurring only once. The sample was blood. All receptors come from a human donor in good health.

This clonotype was recorded a few times. The CDR3 reads CASSSKGGGFTYEQYF. The CDR3 coding sequence is TGTGCCAGCAGTTCGAAGGGGGGCGGTTTCACCTACGAGCAGTACTTC. The chain combines TRBV27 with TRBJ2-7; D may correspond to TRBD1 or TRBD2 (6 bases each). The CDR3 is made up of 16 amino acids. Germline-derived CDR1 and CDR2 are MNHEY and SMNVEV (reference sequence). V shed 4 bases and J shed 2 bases, with 18 bases lying between them.

The chain employs TRBV4-3 and TRBJ2-5; D unclear. CDR1 LGHNA and CDR2 YSLEER come from the germline V gene. V dropped 3 bases and J dropped 4 bases, with 15 bases sitting between them. The CDR3 totals 15 residues. CDR3 in DNA: TGCGCCAGCAGCCAGATAACCGGACGGCGAGAGACCCAGTACTTC. Its protein is CASSQITGRRETQYF.

In this sample, this clonotype turned up a few times. The CDR3 bases are TGCAGCGTTAGTGCCTGGGACAGGGAACGGACTAACTACGAGCAGTACTTC. Protein product: CSVSAWDRERTNYEQYF. This chain links TRBV29-1 with TRBJ2-7; 9 bases map to TRBD1. The CDR3 is 17 amino acids. The junction had 17 bases not matched to a gene; V was cut back by 5 bases and J by 3 bases. Germline values: CDR1 SQVTM, CDR2 ANQGSEA.

This rearrangement joins TRBV3-1 to TRBJ2-7, with D possibly being TRBD2 (6 bases). V was clipped by 1 base and J by 3 bases, with 13 bases between them. CDR1 is LGHDT and CDR2 is YNNKEL in the germline V gene (reference sequence). This CDR3 region has 15 residues. CDR3 coding DNA: TGTGCCAGCAGCCAAGGTATGGGGACTCTCTACGAGCAGTACTTC. Protein: CASSQGMGTLYEQYF.

This clonotype was counted between two and nine times. The chain uses TRBV7-2 and TRBJ1-1, with D unclear. The V gene lost 0 bases and the J gene lost 5 bases, with 7 bases spanning the gap. Per germline, CDR1 SGHTA and CDR2 FQGNSA. The CDR3 covers 13 residues. CDR3 nucleotide sequence: TGTGCCAGCAGCTTAGCGTCGGGGACTGAAGCTTTCTTT. Protein product: CASSLASGTEAFF. Combining the CDR3 with reference TRBV7-2 and TRBJ1-1 gives the whole variable domain GAGVSQSPSNKVTEKGKDVELRCDPISGHTALYWYRQSLGQGLEFLIYFQGNSAPDKSGLPSDRFSAERTGGSVSTLTIQRTQQEDSAVYLCASSLASGTEAFFGQGTRLTVV.

Written as DNA, the CDR3 is TGCGCCAGCAGCTGGTCGGTTGTAGGGGGCGGACAAGAGACCCAGTACTTC. This codes for CASSWSVVGGGQETQYF. This rearrangement joins TRBV5-1 to TRBJ2-5, with 7 positions matching TRBD1. Looked up from germline, CDR1 is SGHRS and CDR2 is YFSETQ. J was trimmed by 2 bases and V by 3 bases; bases with no gene match: 13. This CDR3 contains 17 residues.

This clonotype turned up a few times. The chain carries TRBV18 and TRBJ2-1; weak D call: TRBD2 (5 bases). CDR1 KGHSH and CDR2 LQKENI come from the germline V gene. The CDR3 has 13 residues. Trimming shortened V by 4 bases and J by 8 bases, and 12 bases separated the two germline ends. The CDR3 loop is CASSRDYADEQFF. In nucleotides, the CDR3 is TGTGCCAGCTCACGAGACTATGCGGATGAGCAGTTCTTC. Full variable domain (missing parts from reference TRBV18 and TRBJ2-1): NAGVMQNPRHLVRRRGQEARLRCSPMKGHSHVYWYRQLPEEGLKFMVYLQKENIIDESGMPKERFSAEFPKEGPSILRIQQVVRGDSAAYFCASSRDYADEQFFGPGTRLTVL.

This clonotype was seen a handful of times. CDR3 bases: TGTGCCAGCAGCCCCCGGACTAGCGGGCGGTACAATGAGCAGTTCTTC. Translation: CASSPRTSGRYNEQFF. The chain couples TRBV6-2 or TRBV6-3 to TRBJ2-1, with 11 nucleotides matching TRBD2. The V gene's germline CDR1 is MNHEY and CDR2 SVGEGT. Trimming removed 6 bases from V and 4 bases from J; junction bases left unmatched: 8. The length of the CDR3 is 16 residues.

V gene TRBV28 combines with J gene TRBJ1-2; 7 positions match TRBD1. The CDR3 has 14 amino acids. Germline V CDR1 and CDR2: MDHEN, SYDVKM. The trim removed 7 bases at V and 4 bases at J, leaving 9 bases unmatched. CDR3 DNA: TGTGCCAGCAATAGTGGGACAGAGGTCTATGGCTACACCTTC. Its translation is CASNSGTEVYGYTF.

V usage is TRBV7-3 and J usage is TRBJ2-3; D uncertain. CDR3 length: 13 amino acids. Germline CDR1 reads SGHTA; CDR2 reads FQGTGA. Trimming removed 5 bases at V and 6 bases at J, with 12 bases between. CDR3 in DNA: TGTGCCAGCAGCCCCAACGCACGGGATACGCAGTATTTT. Encoded protein: CASSPNARDTQYF.